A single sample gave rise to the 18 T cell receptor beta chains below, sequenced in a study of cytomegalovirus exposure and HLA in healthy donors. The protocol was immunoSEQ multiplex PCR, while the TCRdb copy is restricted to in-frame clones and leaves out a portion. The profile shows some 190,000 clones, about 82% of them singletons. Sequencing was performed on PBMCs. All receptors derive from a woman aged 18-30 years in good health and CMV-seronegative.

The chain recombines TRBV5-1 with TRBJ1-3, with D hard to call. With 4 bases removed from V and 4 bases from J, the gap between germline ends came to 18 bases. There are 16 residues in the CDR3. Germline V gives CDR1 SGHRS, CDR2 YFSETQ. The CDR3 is CASSPRTGKQGNTIYF. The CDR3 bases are TGCGCCAGCAGCCCTAGGACGGGGAAACAGGGAAACACCATATATTTT.

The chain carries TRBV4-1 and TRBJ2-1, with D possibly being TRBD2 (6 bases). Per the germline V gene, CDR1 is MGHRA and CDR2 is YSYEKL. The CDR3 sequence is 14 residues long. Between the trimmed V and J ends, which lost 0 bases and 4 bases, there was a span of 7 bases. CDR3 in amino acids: CASSQEEGYNEQFF. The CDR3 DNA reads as TGCGCCAGCAGCCAAGAGGAGGGATACAATGAGCAGTTCTTC.

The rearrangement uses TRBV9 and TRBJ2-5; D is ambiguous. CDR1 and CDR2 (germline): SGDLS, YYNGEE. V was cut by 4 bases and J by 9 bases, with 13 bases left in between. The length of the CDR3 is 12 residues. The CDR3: CASSFSGSAQYF. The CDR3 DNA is TGTGCCAGCAGCTTCTCCGGGTCGGCCCAGTACTTC.

The CDR3 nucleotides are TGTGCCAGCAGCTTAAACAGTCCACACTCAACCGGTGAGCAGTTCTTC. It codes for CASSLNSPHSTGEQFF. This chain links TRBV7-3 with TRBJ2-1, with D unclear. The CDR3 totals 16 residues. Per the germline V gene, CDR1 is SGHTA and CDR2 is FQGTGA. V was trimmed by 1 base and J by 9 bases, leaving 19 bases between them.

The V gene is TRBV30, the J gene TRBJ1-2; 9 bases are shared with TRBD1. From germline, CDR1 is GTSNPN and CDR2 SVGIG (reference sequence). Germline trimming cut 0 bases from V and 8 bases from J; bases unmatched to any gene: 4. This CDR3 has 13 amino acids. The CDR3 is CAWSVGQGYGYTF. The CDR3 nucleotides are TGTGCCTGGAGTGTAGGACAGGGGTACGGCTACACCTTC.

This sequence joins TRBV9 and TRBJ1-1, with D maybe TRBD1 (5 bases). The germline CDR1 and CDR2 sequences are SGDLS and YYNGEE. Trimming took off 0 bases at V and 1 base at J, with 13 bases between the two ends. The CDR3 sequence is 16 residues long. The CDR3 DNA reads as TGTGCCAGCAGCGTAGACCCCGGACATGCGAACACTGAAGCTTTCTTT. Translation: CASSVDPGHANTEAFF.

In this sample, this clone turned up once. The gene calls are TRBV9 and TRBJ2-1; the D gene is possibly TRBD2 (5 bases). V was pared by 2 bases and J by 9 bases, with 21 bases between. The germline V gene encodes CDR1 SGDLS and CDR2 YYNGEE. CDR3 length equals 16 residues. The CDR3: CASSVRPTGSGSEQFF. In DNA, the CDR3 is TGTGCCAGCAGCGTTCGACCCACGGGGTCGGGAAGTGAGCAGTTCTTC. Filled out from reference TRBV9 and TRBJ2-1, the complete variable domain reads DSGVTQTPKHLITATGQRVTLRCSPRSGDLSVYWYQQSLDQGLQFLIQYYNGEERAKGNILERFSAQQFPDLHSELNLSSLELGDSALYFCASSVRPTGSGSEQFFGPGTRLTVL.

The CDR3 spells CASSEIAGPYEQYF. The CDR3 DNA is TGTGCCAGCAGTGAGATAGCGGGACCTTACGAGCAGTACTTC. This chain links TRBV2 with TRBJ2-7; 8 bases fit TRBD2. The CDR3 sequence is 14 residues long. CDR1 SNHLY and CDR2 FYNNEI come from the germline V gene. V lost 3 bases and J lost 4; bases outside the gene matches: 5.

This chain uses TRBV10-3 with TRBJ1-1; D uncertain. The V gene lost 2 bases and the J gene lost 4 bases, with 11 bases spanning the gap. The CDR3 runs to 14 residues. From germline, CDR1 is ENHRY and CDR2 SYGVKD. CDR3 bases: TGTGCCATCAGTGAGCCCTCGTCGCGCACTGAAGCTTTCTTT. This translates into CAISEPSSRTEAFF.

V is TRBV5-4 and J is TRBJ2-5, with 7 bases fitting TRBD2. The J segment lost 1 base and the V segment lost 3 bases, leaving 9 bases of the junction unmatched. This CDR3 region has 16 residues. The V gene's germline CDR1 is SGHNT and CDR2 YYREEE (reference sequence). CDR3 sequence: CASSSTPRGGQETQYF. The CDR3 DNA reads TGTGCCAGCAGCTCGACCCCCCGCGGGGGCCAAGAGACCCAGTACTTC.

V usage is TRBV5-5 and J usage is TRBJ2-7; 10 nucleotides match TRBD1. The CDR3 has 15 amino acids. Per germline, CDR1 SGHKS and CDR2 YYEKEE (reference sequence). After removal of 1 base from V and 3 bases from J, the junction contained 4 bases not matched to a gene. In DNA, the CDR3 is TGTGCCAGCAGCTTGTATGACAGGGGGCACTACGAGCAGTACTTC. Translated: CASSLYDRGHYEQYF.

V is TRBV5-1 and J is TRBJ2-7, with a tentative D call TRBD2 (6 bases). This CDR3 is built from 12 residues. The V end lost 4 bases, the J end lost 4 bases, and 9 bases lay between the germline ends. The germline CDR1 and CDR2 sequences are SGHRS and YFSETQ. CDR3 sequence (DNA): TGCGCCAGCAGCACGGAGGGGTACGAGCAGTACTTC. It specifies CASSTEGYEQYF. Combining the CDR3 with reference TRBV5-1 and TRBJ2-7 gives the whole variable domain KAGVTQTPRYLIKTRGQQVTLSCSPISGHRSVSWYQQTPGQGLQFLFEYFSETQRNKGNFPGRFSGRQFSNSRSEMNVSTLELGDSALYLCASSTEGYEQYFGPGTRLTVT.

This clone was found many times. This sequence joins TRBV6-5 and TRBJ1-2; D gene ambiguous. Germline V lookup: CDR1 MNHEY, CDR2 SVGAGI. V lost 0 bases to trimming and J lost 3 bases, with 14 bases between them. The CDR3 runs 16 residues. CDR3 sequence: CASSYSRRGSYYGYTF. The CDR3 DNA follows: TGTGCCAGCAGTTACTCGAGGCGGGGATCGTACTATGGCTACACCTTC.

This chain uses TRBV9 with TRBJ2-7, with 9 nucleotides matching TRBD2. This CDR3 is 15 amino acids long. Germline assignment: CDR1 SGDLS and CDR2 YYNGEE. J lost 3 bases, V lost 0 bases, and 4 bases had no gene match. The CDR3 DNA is TGTGCCAGCAGCGTAGAGTCTAGCGGGGACTACGAGCAGTACTTC. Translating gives CASSVESSGDYEQYF. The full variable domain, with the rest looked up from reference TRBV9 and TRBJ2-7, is DSGVTQTPKHLITATGQRVTLRCSPRSGDLSVYWYQQSLDQGLQFLIQYYNGEERAKGNILERFSAQQFPDLHSELNLSSLELGDSALYFCASSVESSGDYEQYFGPGTRLTVT.

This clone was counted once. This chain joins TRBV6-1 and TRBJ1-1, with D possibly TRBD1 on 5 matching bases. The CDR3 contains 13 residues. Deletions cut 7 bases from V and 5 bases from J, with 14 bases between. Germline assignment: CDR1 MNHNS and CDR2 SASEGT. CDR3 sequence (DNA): TGTGCCAGCAAAGCAGGGCAAGGAACTGAAGCTTTCTTT. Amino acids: CASKAGQGTEAFF.

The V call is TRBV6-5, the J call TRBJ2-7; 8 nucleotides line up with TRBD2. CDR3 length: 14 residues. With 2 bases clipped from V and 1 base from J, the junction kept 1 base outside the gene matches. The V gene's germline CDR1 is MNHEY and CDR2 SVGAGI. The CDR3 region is CASSYGTSSYEQYF. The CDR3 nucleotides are TGTGCCAGCAGTTACGGGACTAGTTCCTACGAGCAGTACTTC.

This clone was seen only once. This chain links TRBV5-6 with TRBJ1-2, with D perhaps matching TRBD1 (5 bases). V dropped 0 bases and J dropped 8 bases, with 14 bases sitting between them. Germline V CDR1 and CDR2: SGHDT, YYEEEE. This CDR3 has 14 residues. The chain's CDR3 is CASSLEGRVTGYTF. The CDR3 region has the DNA TGTGCCAGCAGCTTGGAGGGCAGGGTCACGGGCTACACCTTC.

The CDR3 DNA reads TGTGCCAGCAGGCTAACCGGAGGCTACGAGCAGTACTTC. It specifies CASRLTGGYEQYF. The rearrangement joins TRBV14 to TRBJ2-7; possibly TRBD2 for D (5 bases). V was clipped by 6 bases and J by 3 bases, with 12 bases between them. This CDR3 contains 13 residues. Germline V lookup: CDR1 SGHDN, CDR2 FVKESK.